These T cell receptor beta chains were read from a single sample in a study of shared clonotypes between healthy human individuals. Profiling relied on immunoSEQ multiplex PCR, and the TCRdb table lists in-frame clones only, not all of them. The profile shows a few million clones, roughly 92% of them singletons. The sequencing sample was made of naive CD4+ T cells sorted from blood. The receptor set was obtained from a man younger than 30 in good health. CDR3s include the opening cysteine and the closing phenylalanine or tryptophan. The order of the fields is D gene, clone size, J gene, V gene, CDR3 protein, CDR3 DNA. The D gene is left open where the match is weak. Part of the rows lack a size; the others show once, few, many or a class for expanded clones.

. | once | TRBJ2-2 | TRBV6-6 | CANRDSPPPYTGELFF | TGTGCCAACCGGGACTCCCCGCCACCTTACACCGGGGAGCTGTTTTTT
. | . | TRBJ1-5 | TRBV6-1 | CASTERGNQPQHF | TGTGCCAGCACCGAACGGGGGAATCAGCCCCAGCATTTT
. | . | TRBJ2-7 | TRBV28 | CASYPSRRGAEQYF | TGTGCCAGCTATCCCTCCCGTCGGGGGGCCGAGCAGTACTTC
. | . | TRBJ2-7 | TRBV7-2 | CASSLAEPTTSSYEQYF | TGTGCCAGCAGCTTAGCGGAACCTACAACCTCCTCCTACGAGCAGTACTTC
. | . | TRBJ1-6 | TRBV27 | CASRILPTSANSPLHF | TGTGCCAGCAGGATCCTCCCTACTTCAGCTAATTCACCCCTCCACTTT
. | . | TRBJ2-7 | TRBV11-2 | CASSWGEYEQYF | TGTGCCAGCAGCTGGGGGGAGTACGAGCAGTACTTC
TRBD2 | . | TRBJ2-4 | TRBV7-2 | CASSSTGLAGGGNIQYF | TGTGCCAGCAGCAGCACGGGACTAGCGGGTGGAGGAAACATTCAGTACTTC
TRBD2 | . | TRBJ2-1 | TRBV6-6 | CASSSGTSRNNEQFF | TGTGCCAGCAGCTCCGGGACTAGCCGAAACAATGAGCAGTTCTTC
TRBD1 | . | TRBJ1-5 | TRBV27 | CASSLGTGASNQPQHF | TGTGCCAGCAGTTTGGGGACAGGGGCGTCCAATCAGCCCCAGCATTTT
. | . | TRBJ2-3 | TRBV18 | CASSRRDSVTTDTQYF | TGTGCCAGCTCAAGGCGGGACTCCGTGACCACAGATACGCAGTATTTT
. | . | TRBJ2-3 | TRBV5-4 | CASSSIGVTDTQYF | TGTGCCAGCAGTTCCATTGGGGTGACAGATACGCAGTATTTT
TRBD1 | . | TRBJ2-6 | TRBV29-1 | CSVVRQGSGANVLTF | TGCAGCGTGGTTCGACAGGGCTCTGGGGCCAACGTCCTGACTTTC
. | . | TRBJ2-1 | TRBV12-5 | CASGSPGPPGDEQFF | TGTGCTAGTGGTTCACCCGGGCCCCCCGGGGATGAGCAGTTCTTC
TRBD2 | . | TRBJ2-3 | TRBV19 | CASSHRAGGADTQYF | TGTGCCAGTAGTCATCGAGCGGGGGGGGCAGATACGCAGTATTTT
TRBD2 | . | TRBJ2-7 | TRBV19 | CASSTSSGRAYEQYF | TGTGCCAGTAGTACCTCTAGCGGGAGGGCCTACGAGCAGTACTTC